The entry below gives a single T cell receptor beta chain sequence along with its context. This clonotype was observed at least ten times. No cognate antigen has been identified for it. No clone much larger than this one lies a single base away; base qualities are absent. The CDR3 has 17 amino acids, counting the end cysteine and phenylalanine. Just the 51-base CDR3 DNA is kept, in frame starting at base 1. Trimming costs V 5 bases and J 0 bases, and their ends lie 16 bases apart. Via the germline V gene, CDR1 is KGHDR and CDR2 SFDVKD. The TCR beta CDR3 regions were amplified from RNA transcripts. The first round of RT-PCR for the TCR CDR3 was performed with the HTBI primer set and the Qiagen OneStep RT-PCR kit. A second multiplex PCR round built the libraries, followed by size selection and purification. Paired-end sequencing of the libraries was performed with 100 bp reads on an Illumina HiSeq2000. Per the source publication's procedure: SOAPnuke was used to process the raw data, with reads discarded if the reads contained adapters or uncalled bases, had a mean Phred below 15, or lacked an exact constant-primer or identifier match. COPE v1.2.5 was used to merge the high-quality paired reads, and each unique nucleotide sequence was defined as a clonotype. MiTCR v1.1 was used to align the clonotypes against IMGT TRBV, TRBD and TRBJ reference segments. The analysis was restricted to V-J combinations with a frequency above 0.0001, which together covered just over 99% of the repertoires. The TCS score was defined as F50 (clonal expansion) divided by E x V (chaos), with BLOSUM62-based TCRdist calculated between CDR3 peptides within each V-J. Welch's t-statistics and random forest reduced 500 to 650 V-J features to around 14, which were used in a naive Bayes classifier (R e1071). The Morisita-Horn index was used to measure how similar the thyroid and blood repertoires were. TCRdb cleaned the public reads at Q25 with fastp, built clones with MiXCR and kept in-frame beta chains. Merged by CDR3 protein, the rows form single entries marked with the most common genes and DNA. Here the V and J calls rest on TCRdb's processing, not on the authors' analysis. Across this sample there are hundreds of thousands of distinct CDR3 sequences, with roughly 14% seen only once. 3.5% to 4.5% of the sample rests with the top ten.

Ophthalmopathy patients had moderately to severely active disease, with a Clinical Activity Score of 3 or more, a NOSPECS grade of 4 or more, and a disease duration of less than 3 months. Patients with uncontrolled infections, other autoimmune diseases, pregnancy or lactation were excluded. Diagnoses relied on clinical symptoms, serum thyroxine and TRAb, thyroid ultrasound and orbital computed tomography. PBMCs were separated from under 12 ml of fresh peripheral blood using Ficoll-Paque density gradient centrifugation. Trizol reagent was used to extract total RNA, and RNA quality was then checked on an Agilent 2100 Bioanalyzer. The record originates from a study of T cells in Graves' hyperthyroidism and ophthalmopathy (dated 2019 in TCRdb). As for the study more broadly: Peripheral blood was sampled at the time of initial diagnosis, prior to any treatment. TCR Vbeta CDR3 sequencing of 140 or so peripheral blood samples (roughly 43 ophthalmopathy, 70 to 85 hyperthyroidism and 17 progressor patients) is reported in the paper. To identify TCR V-J signatures that set the groups apart, the researchers used a discovery cohort of 100 patients, made up of some 41 with Graves' ophthalmopathy and around 58 with stable Graves' hyperthyroidism. The study also compared thyroid tissue and blood T-cell repertoires from 6 or 7 Graves' hyperthyroidism patients. Once sampling was done, hyperthyroidism patients were given methimazole at a starting dose of 30 mg daily, whereas ophthalmopathy patients were given high-dose intravenous methylprednisolone. The 85 to 100 discovery patients were divided at random into training and test sets in a 7:3 ratio. Prospective prediction of ophthalmopathy was tested in an independent validation cohort of 18 to 20 hyperthyroidism patients and approximately 17 patients who later progressed to ophthalmopathy. Paper-wide results and their limitations: Sample size was not statistically predetermined, and blinding of investigators to group allocation was not performed. Most expanded thyroid clonotypes (frequency above 0.001) were also detected in blood, suggesting blood repertoires may reflect thyroid immune responses. In cross-validation, a model built on a 13 V-J signature told ophthalmopathy apart from stable hyperthyroidism with 85% to 90% sensitivity and roughly 81% specificity, and in testing the same model reached 80%/75%. In validation, the model predicted progression to ophthalmopathy with around 71% sensitivity and roughly 72% specificity, a median of approximately 6.7 months before onset.

The chain is made from TRBV24-1 and TRBJ1-3; perhaps TRBD1 is the D gene, with 6 bases matching. Sequencing input: blood. This clonotype was obtained from a woman aged 40 to 50 with Graves' ophthalmopathy. The CDR3 in this case is CATSGRTVTSSGNTIYF. The base sequence is TGTGCCACCAGTGGCAGGACAGTGACTTCCTCTGGAAACACCATATATTTT.